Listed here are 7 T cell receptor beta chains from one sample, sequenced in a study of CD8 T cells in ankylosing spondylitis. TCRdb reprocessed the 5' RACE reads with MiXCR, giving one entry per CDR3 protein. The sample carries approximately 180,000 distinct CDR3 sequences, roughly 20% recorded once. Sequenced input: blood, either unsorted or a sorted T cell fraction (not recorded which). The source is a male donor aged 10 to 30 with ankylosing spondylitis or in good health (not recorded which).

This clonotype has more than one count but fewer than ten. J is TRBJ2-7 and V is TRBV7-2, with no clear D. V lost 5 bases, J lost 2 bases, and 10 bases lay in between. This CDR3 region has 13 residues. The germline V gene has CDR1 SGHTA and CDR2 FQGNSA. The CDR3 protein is CASSKGWTYEQYV. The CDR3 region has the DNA TGTGCCAGCAGCAAAGGGTGGACCTACGAGCAGTACGTC.

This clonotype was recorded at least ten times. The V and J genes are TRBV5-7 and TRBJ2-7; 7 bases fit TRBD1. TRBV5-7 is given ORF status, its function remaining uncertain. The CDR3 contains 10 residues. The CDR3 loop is CASSLRQGSV. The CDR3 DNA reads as TGTGCCAGCAGCTTACGACAGGGATCGGTC.

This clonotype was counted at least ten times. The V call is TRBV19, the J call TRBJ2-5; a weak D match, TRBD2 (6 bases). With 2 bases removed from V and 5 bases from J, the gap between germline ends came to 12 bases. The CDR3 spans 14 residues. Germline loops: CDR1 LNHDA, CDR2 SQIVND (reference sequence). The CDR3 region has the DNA TGTGCCAGTAGTATACGGTCGGGAGTGGAGACCCAGTACTTC. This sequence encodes CASSIRSGVETQYF.

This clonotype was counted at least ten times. CDR3 in amino acids: CSAGGGWEETQYF. The CDR3 DNA reads TGCAGTGCAGGAGGGGGCTGGGAAGAGACCCAGTACTTC. The J gene is TRBJ2-5, the V gene TRBV20-1, with a weak D call TRBD1 (7 bases). CDR1 and CDR2 from the germline V gene are DFQATT and SNEGSKA (reference sequence). The CDR3 totals 13 residues. The ends were cut back, 6 bases at V and 3 bases at J, with 14 bases in the middle.

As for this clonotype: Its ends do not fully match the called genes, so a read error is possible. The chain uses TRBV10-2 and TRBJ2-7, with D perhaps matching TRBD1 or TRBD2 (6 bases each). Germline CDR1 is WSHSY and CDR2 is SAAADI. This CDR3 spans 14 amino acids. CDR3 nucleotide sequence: TGCGCCAGCAGTGCATACAGGGACTCCAACGAGCAGTACTTC. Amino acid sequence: CASSAYRDSNEQYF.

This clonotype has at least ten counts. This chain's CDR3 is CASSLLGANVLTF. The CDR3 coding sequence is TGTGCCAGCAGTCTACTGGGGGCCAACGTCCTGACTTTC. The V call is TRBV11-2, the J call TRBJ2-6; D uncertain. The ends were cut back, 6 bases at V and 4 bases at J, with 7 bases in the middle. The CDR3 is 13 amino acids. Per germline, CDR1 SGHAT and CDR2 FQNNGV.

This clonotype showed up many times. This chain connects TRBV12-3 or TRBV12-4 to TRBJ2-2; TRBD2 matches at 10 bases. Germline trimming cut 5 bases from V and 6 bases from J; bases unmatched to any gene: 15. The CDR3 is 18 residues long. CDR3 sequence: CASSPFASGSSFAGELFF. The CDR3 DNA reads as TGTGCCAGCAGTCCGTTCGCTAGCGGGAGTAGTTTCGCCGGGGAGCTGTTTTTT.